Below are 21 T cell receptor beta chains sequenced from a single sample in a study of T cells expressing NK-cell markers. TCRdb reprocessed the 5' RACE reads and reports one entry per CDR3 protein, with no DNA. In total, the table holds roughly 150,000 distinct CDR3 sequences. Specimen: blood T cells: a sorted CD56 or NKG2C T cell subset, CD4+ or CD8+ T cells, or bulk PBMC T cells (not recorded which). Every receptor here comes from a woman between 18 and 69 years old in good health.

V gene TRBV5-1 combines with J gene TRBJ2-1; with no DNA, the TCRdb D assignment of TRBD2 cannot be verified. CDR1 and CDR2 from the germline V gene are SGHRS and YFSETQ. The CDR3 covers 12 residues. The CDR3 is CASSSRDDEQFF.

The CDR3 loop is CASSRPAGDEQFF. The chain carries TRBV5-6 and TRBJ2-1; without DNA, the TCRdb call of TRBD2 cannot be checked. Germline-derived CDR1 and CDR2 are SGHDT and YYEEEE. CDR3 length: 13 residues.

This sequence joins TRBV12-3 or TRBV12-4 and TRBJ2-1; without DNA, the TCRdb call of TRBD1 cannot be checked. CDR3 length equals 13 residues. The CDR3 reads CASTEGHYNEQFF.

The V and J genes are TRBV6-6 and TRBJ1-1; TCRdb returns TRBD1, unconfirmable since there is no DNA. This CDR3 has 11 amino acids. The germline CDR1 and CDR2 sequences are MNHNY and SVGAGI (reference sequence). CDR3 residues: CAATGRTEAFF.

The CDR3 spells CASRGTGGDTGELFF. The chain links TRBV12-3 or TRBV12-4 to TRBJ2-2; TCRdb's D call, TRBD1, is unchecked because there is no DNA. The CDR3 is 15 amino acids.

This chain connects TRBV5-1 to TRBJ2-7; TCRdb selects TRBD1, and the lack of DNA leaves this call unchecked. The CDR3 extends over 15 amino acids. CDR1 is SGHRS and CDR2 is YFSETQ in the germline V gene. This CDR3 reads CASSLRDRGIHEQYF. Full variable domain (outside the CDR3, taken from reference TRBV5-1 and TRBJ2-7): KAGVTQTPRYLIKTRGQQVTLSCSPISGHRSVSWYQQTPGQGLQFLFEYFSETQRNKGNFPGRFSGRQFSNSRSEMNVSTLELGDSALYLCASSLRDRGIHEQYFGPGTRLTVT.

The J gene is TRBJ1-5, the V gene TRBV3-1; TCRdb's D call of TRBD1 is untestable without DNA. The CDR3 sequence is 14 residues long. Germline values: CDR1 LGHDT, CDR2 YNNKEL (reference sequence). The CDR3: CASSRTGGSRPQHF.

The chain couples TRBV6-2 or TRBV6-3 to TRBJ2-1; the D call of TRBD1 rests on TCRdb alone, since no DNA is present to check it. The CDR3 has 14 amino acids. Germline CDR1 and CDR2: MNHEY and SVGEGT. CDR3 region: CASSHRDNYNEQFF.

The gene calls are TRBV7-2 and TRBJ2-7; TCRdb's D call, TRBD1, is unchecked because there is no DNA. From germline, CDR1 is SGHTA and CDR2 FQGNSA. This CDR3 region has 13 residues. CDR3 region: CASSARPGNEQYF.

The gene calls are TRBV4-1 and TRBJ2-1; TCRdb's D call of TRBD2 is untestable without DNA. This CDR3 spans 17 amino acids. Germline-derived CDR1 and CDR2 are MGHRA and YSYEKL. CDR3 sequence: CASSLVGRASSYNEQFF.

The genes are TRBV28 and TRBJ2-4; absent DNA, TCRdb's TRBD1 call cannot be checked. This CDR3 is 16 amino acids long. Germline CDR1 is MDHEN and CDR2 is SYDVKM. The chain's CDR3 is CASTGSVLIAKNIQYF.

The V and J genes are TRBV20-1 and TRBJ2-5; TCRdb gives TRBD2 as the D gene, but with no DNA this cannot be confirmed. CDR3 length equals 18 residues. Germline values: CDR1 DFQATT, CDR2 SNEGSKA (reference sequence). CDR3: CSARGTRTSLRLAETQYF.

V and J are TRBV9 and TRBJ1-6. Germline V lookup: CDR1 SGDLS, CDR2 YYNGEE. The CDR3 spans 18 residues. Here the CDR3 reads CASSVDPSGSSYNSPLHF.

V is TRBV7-3 and J is TRBJ2-1; no DNA is available, so the TRBD1 call from TCRdb remains unchecked. CDR3 length: 13 residues. Germline CDR1 reads SGHTA; CDR2 reads FQGTGA. CDR3: CASSDGADKTQFF.

The V and J genes are TRBV20-1 and TRBJ2-7; the D call from TCRdb, TRBD1, cannot be confirmed without DNA. The CDR3 spans 14 residues. Germline V lookup: CDR1 DFQATT, CDR2 SNEGSKA (reference sequence). CDR3 sequence reads: CSAREGAALYEQYF.

The chain joins TRBV18 to TRBJ1-3. Germline CDR1 reads KGHSH; CDR2 reads LQKENI. The CDR3 runs 13 residues. The CDR3 here is CASSGLSGNTIYF.

This chain joins TRBV4-1 and TRBJ1-2. The length of the CDR3 is 15 residues. Germline V lookup: CDR1 MGHRA, CDR2 YSYEKL. CDR3 sequence reads: CASSQPTRRAYGYTF.

V and J are TRBV20-1 and TRBJ2-5. This CDR3 is 11 amino acids long. CDR1 and CDR2 from the germline V gene are DFQATT and SNEGSKA (reference sequence). CDR3 region: CSAATQETQYF.

The chain links TRBV7-6 to TRBJ2-5. Germline V CDR1 and CDR2: SGHVS, FNYEAQ. The CDR3 runs 14 residues. The chain's CDR3 is CASSPARLQETQYF.

V gene TRBV7-2 combines with J gene TRBJ2-7; TCRdb reports TRBD2, a call that lacks DNA to check it against. This CDR3 is 15 amino acids long. Germline CDR1 is SGHTA and CDR2 is FQGNSA. This CDR3 reads CASSLARTSGYEQYF.

The V gene is TRBV11-2, the J gene TRBJ2-5; lacking DNA, the TRBD2 call made by TCRdb goes unchecked. The CDR3 covers 16 residues. CDR1 is SGHAT and CDR2 is FQNNGV in the germline V gene. The CDR3 protein is CASSPLRGAVGETQYF.